These T cell receptor beta chains were read from a single sample in a study of blood T cell repertoires in COVID-19. The repertoire was sequenced with immunoSEQ multiplex PCR; TCRdb's copy has only in-frame clones and lacks some. The sample consists of some 97,000 clones, 80% to 90% of them appearing once. Sequencing was performed on PBMCs or T cells enriched from blood (not recorded which). The source is a woman aged 50 to 60 who had recovered from COVID-19. Each CDR3 is given with its conserved first and last residue. Fields, in order: clone size, J gene, D gene, CDR3 length, V gene, CDR3 protein, CDR3 DNA. D genes are given only for firm matches. Size is stated for part of the rows, as once, few or many counts, or as a class when the clone is expanded.

clone size: -
J gene: TRBJ1-3
D gene: TRBD1
CDR3 length: 14
V gene: TRBV3-1/TRBV3-2
CDR3 protein: CASSQGTGPGTIYF
CDR3 DNA: TGTGCCAGCAGCCAAGGGACAGGGCCTGGCACCATATATTTT

clone size: -
J gene: TRBJ2-7
D gene: -
CDR3 length: 14
V gene: TRBV9
CDR3 protein: CASSPPGHTYEQYF
CDR3 DNA: TGTGCCAGCAGCCCCCCGGGACATACTTACGAGCAGTACTTC

clone size: -
J gene: TRBJ1-6
D gene: -
CDR3 length: 15
V gene: TRBV19
CDR3 protein: CASSIRSSYNSPLHF
CDR3 DNA: TGTGCCAGTAGTATCCGGAGCTCCTATAATTCACCCCTCCACTTT

clone size: -
J gene: TRBJ1-4
D gene: -
CDR3 length: 14
V gene: TRBV28
CDR3 protein: CASSLVQLNEKLFF
CDR3 DNA: TGTGCCAGCAGTTTAGTACAGCTTAATGAAAAACTGTTTTTT

clone size: -
J gene: TRBJ1-2
D gene: TRBD1
CDR3 length: 15
V gene: TRBV2
CDR3 protein: CASSYRGQSNYGYTF
CDR3 DNA: TGTGCCAGCAGCTACAGGGGGCAGTCAAACTATGGCTACACCTTC

clone size: -
J gene: TRBJ2-7
D gene: TRBD1
CDR3 length: 15
V gene: TRBV5-6
CDR3 protein: CASSYGQVVYYEQYF
CDR3 DNA: TGTGCCAGCAGCTATGGACAGGTAGTCTACTACGAGCAGTACTTC

clone size: -
J gene: TRBJ1-2
D gene: TRBD1
CDR3 length: 15
V gene: TRBV28
CDR3 protein: CASSRQGGKVDGYTF
CDR3 DNA: TGTGCCAGCAGCCGACAGGGAGGAAAGGTAGATGGCTACACCTTC

clone size: -
J gene: TRBJ2-3
D gene: TRBD2
CDR3 length: 17
V gene: TRBV28
CDR3 protein: CASSLWSLAGVTDTQYF
CDR3 DNA: TGTGCCAGCAGTTTATGGAGTCTAGCGGGGGTAACAGATACGCAGTATTTT

clone size: -
J gene: TRBJ2-5
D gene: TRBD2
CDR3 length: 15
V gene: TRBV2
CDR3 protein: CASSAYSGSPETQYF
CDR3 DNA: TGTGCCAGCAGTGCTTATAGCGGGAGCCCAGAGACCCAGTACTTC

clone size: -
J gene: TRBJ2-3
D gene: -
CDR3 length: 13
V gene: TRBV6-6
CDR3 protein: CASMVSGADTQYF
CDR3 DNA: TGTGCCAGCATGGTATCGGGAGCAGATACGCAGTATTTT

clone size: -
J gene: TRBJ1-1
D gene: -
CDR3 length: 18
V gene: TRBV21-1
CDR3 protein: CASSKAREGGGENTEAFF
CDR3 DNA: TGTGCCAGCAGCAAAGCGCGGGAAGGTGGAGGGGAGAACACTGAAGCTTTCTTT

clone size: few
J gene: TRBJ1-6
D gene: TRBD1
CDR3 length: 15
V gene: TRBV30
CDR3 protein: CAWSGGQGNNSPLHF
CDR3 DNA: TGTGCCTGGAGTGGTGGACAGGGGAATAATTCACCCCTCCACTTT

clone size: -
J gene: TRBJ2-2
D gene: -
CDR3 length: 15
V gene: TRBV5-1
CDR3 protein: CASSLGQVGTGELFF
CDR3 DNA: TGCGCCAGCAGCTTGGGACAGGTCGGGACCGGGGAGCTGTTTTTT

clone size: -
J gene: TRBJ1-3
D gene: -
CDR3 length: 15
V gene: TRBV19
CDR3 protein: CASSIGGAPGNTIYF
CDR3 DNA: TGTGCCAGTAGTATTGGGGGGGCTCCTGGAAACACCATATATTTT

clone size: -
J gene: TRBJ2-1
D gene: -
CDR3 length: 18
V gene: TRBV28
CDR3 protein: CASSRELAVARPTDEQFF
CDR3 DNA: TGTGCCAGCAGTCGAGAGTTAGCGGTTGCCCGACCTACGGATGAGCAGTTCTTC

clone size: -
J gene: TRBJ1-1
D gene: TRBD1
CDR3 length: 14
V gene: TRBV18
CDR3 protein: CASSPLQGASEAFF
CDR3 DNA: TGTGCCAGCTCACCGTTACAGGGGGCTTCCGAAGCTTTCTTT

clone size: -
J gene: TRBJ2-2
D gene: -
CDR3 length: 13
V gene: TRBV28
CDR3 protein: CASSSALTGELFF
CDR3 DNA: TGTGCCAGCAGTTCCGCACTCACCGGGGAGCTGTTTTTT

clone size: -
J gene: TRBJ2-3
D gene: TRBD2
CDR3 length: 16
V gene: TRBV3-1/TRBV3-2
CDR3 protein: CASSQAGRAGTDTQYF
CDR3 DNA: TGTGCCAGCAGCCAAGCCGGGAGGGCCGGCACAGATACGCAGTATTTT

clone size: -
J gene: TRBJ1-2
D gene: TRBD1
CDR3 length: 15
V gene: TRBV12-5
CDR3 protein: CASGAGTGGRYGYTF
CDR3 DNA: TGTGCTAGTGGTGCCGGCACAGGGGGCCGGTATGGCTACACCTTC

clone size: -
J gene: TRBJ1-3
D gene: -
CDR3 length: 14
V gene: TRBV19
CDR3 protein: CASSIGINWNTIYF
CDR3 DNA: TGTGCCAGTAGTATTGGCATAAATTGGAACACCATATATTTT

clone size: -
J gene: TRBJ1-5
D gene: -
CDR3 length: 16
V gene: TRBV2
CDR3 protein: CASSRGEGIDNQPQHF
CDR3 DNA: TGTGCCAGCAGTCGGGGTGAAGGGATAGACAATCAGCCCCAGCATTTT

clone size: -
J gene: TRBJ1-5
D gene: TRBD1
CDR3 length: 15
V gene: TRBV7-6
CDR3 protein: CASSLQQGRNQPQHF
CDR3 DNA: TGTGCCAGCAGCTTGCAACAGGGGCGCAATCAGCCCCAGCATTTT

clone size: -
J gene: TRBJ2-5
D gene: -
CDR3 length: 14
V gene: TRBV5-1
CDR3 protein: CASSLVDRQETQYF
CDR3 DNA: TGCGCCAGCAGCTTGGTGGACAGACAAGAGACCCAGTACTTC

clone size: -
J gene: TRBJ2-1
D gene: TRBD1
CDR3 length: 14
V gene: TRBV6-5
CDR3 protein: CASRARGLYNEQFF
CDR3 DNA: TGTGCCAGCAGGGCCAGGGGGCTCTACAATGAGCAGTTCTTC

clone size: few
J gene: TRBJ2-7
D gene: TRBD1
CDR3 length: 12
V gene: TRBV28
CDR3 protein: CASTYRGNEQYF
CDR3 DNA: TGTGCCAGCACCTACAGGGGGAACGAGCAGTACTTC

clone size: -
J gene: TRBJ2-2
D gene: -
CDR3 length: 11
V gene: TRBV20-1
CDR3 protein: CSAILMGELFF
CDR3 DNA: TGCAGTGCTATCTTAATGGGGGAGCTGTTTTTT

clone size: -
J gene: TRBJ1-2
D gene: TRBD1
CDR3 length: 15
V gene: TRBV5-1
CDR3 protein: CASSWGDRANYGYTF
CDR3 DNA: TGCGCCAGCAGCTGGGGGGACAGGGCTAACTATGGCTACACCTTC

clone size: -
J gene: TRBJ2-2
D gene: TRBD2
CDR3 length: 16
V gene: TRBV9
CDR3 protein: CASSVERGENTGELFF
CDR3 DNA: TGTGCCAGCAGCGTAGAACGGGGGGAAAACACCGGGGAGCTGTTTTTT

clone size: -
J gene: TRBJ2-7
D gene: TRBD2
CDR3 length: 13
V gene: TRBV12-3/TRBV12-4
CDR3 protein: CASSFGGAREQYF
CDR3 DNA: TGTGCCAGCAGTTTCGGGGGGGCTCGGGAGCAGTACTTC

clone size: -
J gene: TRBJ2-1
D gene: -
CDR3 length: 12
V gene: TRBV29-1
CDR3 protein: CSVRELRTEQFF
CDR3 DNA: TGCAGCGTACGGGAGCTCCGGACCGAGCAGTTCTTC

clone size: -
J gene: TRBJ2-1
D gene: -
CDR3 length: 15
V gene: TRBV7-2
CDR3 protein: CASSRLGGEYDEQFF
CDR3 DNA: TGTGCCAGCAGTCGACTGGGGGGTGAATACGATGAGCAGTTCTTC

clone size: -
J gene: TRBJ2-7
D gene: -
CDR3 length: 14
V gene: TRBV9
CDR3 protein: CASSRTTGTYEQYF
CDR3 DNA: TGTGCCAGCAGTCGAACGACAGGAACCTACGAGCAGTACTTC

clone size: -
J gene: TRBJ2-2
D gene: TRBD2
CDR3 length: 14
V gene: TRBV2
CDR3 protein: CASKSGGNTGELFF
CDR3 DNA: TGTGCCAGCAAAAGCGGGGGGAACACCGGGGAGCTGTTTTTT

clone size: -
J gene: TRBJ2-7
D gene: TRBD2
CDR3 length: 15
V gene: TRBV5-1
CDR3 protein: CASRLTSGSFYEQYF
CDR3 DNA: TGCGCCAGCAGATTGACTAGCGGGAGCTTCTACGAGCAGTACTTC

clone size: -
J gene: TRBJ1-5
D gene: TRBD1
CDR3 length: 14
V gene: TRBV24-1
CDR3 protein: CATSPGTVNQPQHF
CDR3 DNA: TGTGCCACCAGTCCCGGGACAGTCAATCAGCCCCAGCATTTT

clone size: -
J gene: TRBJ2-2
D gene: TRBD1
CDR3 length: 14
V gene: TRBV5-1
CDR3 protein: CASSSTGSTGELFF
CDR3 DNA: TGCGCCAGCAGCTCGACAGGGTCCACCGGGGAGCTGTTTTTT

clone size: -
J gene: TRBJ1-1
D gene: TRBD1
CDR3 length: 17
V gene: TRBV7-9
CDR3 protein: CASSLFPGQFVNTEAFF
CDR3 DNA: TGTGCCAGCAGCTTATTCCCGGGACAGTTCGTGAACACTGAAGCTTTCTTT

clone size: -
J gene: TRBJ2-1
D gene: -
CDR3 length: 15
V gene: TRBV10-1
CDR3 protein: CASSETRGFYNEQFF
CDR3 DNA: TGCGCCAGCAGTGAGACTAGGGGGTTTTACAATGAGCAGTTCTTC

clone size: -
J gene: TRBJ1-2
D gene: -
CDR3 length: 13
V gene: TRBV11-2
CDR3 protein: CASSLAPIYGYTF
CDR3 DNA: TGTGCCAGCAGCTTAGCCCCTATCTATGGCTACACCTTC

clone size: -
J gene: TRBJ2-5
D gene: TRBD1
CDR3 length: 14
V gene: TRBV9
CDR3 protein: CASRRDSAGETQYF
CDR3 DNA: TGTGCCAGCAGGAGGGACAGCGCAGGCGAGACCCAGTACTTC

clone size: -
J gene: TRBJ2-1
D gene: -
CDR3 length: 13
V gene: TRBV27
CDR3 protein: CASSFTPRDEQFF
CDR3 DNA: TGTGCCAGCAGTTTTACCCCTCGGGATGAGCAGTTCTTC

clone size: -
J gene: TRBJ2-2
D gene: TRBD1
CDR3 length: 14
V gene: TRBV6-5
CDR3 protein: CASSKDRVTGELFF
CDR3 DNA: TGTGCCAGCAGCAAGGACAGGGTCACTGGGGAGCTGTTTTTT

clone size: -
J gene: TRBJ2-5
D gene: TRBD1
CDR3 length: 15
V gene: TRBV30
CDR3 protein: CAWSGEQTGGKTQYF
CDR3 DNA: TGTGCCTGGAGTGGGGAACAGACAGGGGGGAAGACCCAGTACTTC

clone size: -
J gene: TRBJ1-1
D gene: -
CDR3 length: 14
V gene: TRBV2
CDR3 protein: CASRTFSGNTEAFF
CDR3 DNA: TGTGCCAGCAGGACCTTTTCAGGGAACACTGAAGCTTTCTTT

clone size: -
J gene: TRBJ1-1
D gene: -
CDR3 length: 13
V gene: TRBV29-1
CDR3 protein: CSVVYRMNTEAFF
CDR3 DNA: TGCAGCGTCGTTTATAGAATGAACACTGAAGCTTTCTTT

clone size: -
J gene: TRBJ2-7
D gene: TRBD1
CDR3 length: 13
V gene: TRBV12-3/TRBV12-4
CDR3 protein: CASRQGATYEQYF
CDR3 DNA: TGTGCCAGCAGACAGGGGGCAACCTACGAGCAGTACTTC